The source of this T cell receptor (beta chain) is a study of shared clonotypes between healthy human individuals. Using immunoSEQ multiplex PCR, the repertoire was profiled, and TCRdb retains in-frame clones only, with some absent. Among 2 million to 2.5 million clones listed, about 94% were seen once. Unmatched junction bases numbered 5, after V lost 9 bases and J lost 2 bases. Per germline, CDR1 MNHEY and CDR2 SVGAGI. The CDR3 has 15 residues. This chain uses TRBV6-5 with TRBJ2-7, with TRBD2 matching over 15 bases. Source material: naive CD4+ T cells sorted from blood. Subset meaning: CD45RA+ positively selected. The TCR originated in a man between 18 and 29 years old in good health. CDR3 DNA sequence: TGTGCCAGTGGACTAGCGGGAGGGCGTACCTACGAGCAGTACTTC. This gives the protein CASGLAGGRTYEQYF.